This T cell receptor beta chain was captured by sequencing in a study of identical twins. The CDR3 has 12 amino acids. Germline CDR1 is LNHNV and CDR2 is YYDKDF (reference sequence). Trimming pared 0 bases from V and 4 bases from J, leaving 4 bases between. This clonotype turned up a few times. Template switching added a universal primer binding site, and final cDNA carried unique molecular identifiers. TCRdb itself ran the 5' RACE reads through MiXCR, one entry per CDR3 protein. Here the sample spans 650,000 to 750,000 distinct CDR3 sequences, around 20% being singletons. These sequences were also reported in another study, on T cells expressing NK-cell markers. That work contributes: The sequencing cohort of eight donors included seven HCMV-seropositive individuals and one seronegative individual.

This chain links TRBV15 with TRBJ2-7; D is unresolved. Sequenced input: PBMCs. This clonotype was obtained from a woman aged 18-30 years in good health. The CDR3: CATSRETYEQYF. The CDR3 nucleotides are TGTGCCACCAGCAGAGAGACTTACGAGCAGTACTTC.